Sequencing of this TCR beta chain was carried out in a study of blood T cell repertoires in COVID-19. This CDR3 spans 18 amino acids. The germline CDR1 and CDR2 sequences are MGHRA and YSYEKL. Between the trimmed V and J ends, which lost 0 bases and 0 bases, there was a span of 17 bases. Only in-frame clones appear in the TCRdb table, and some are missing; sequencing was by immunoSEQ multiplex PCR. This sample has about 150,000 clones, with 84% found just once. The clonotype comes from a man between 25 and 39 years old with COVID-19, enrolled during active disease. Sequencing was performed on peripheral blood. V and J are TRBV4-1 and TRBJ1-2; D ambiguous. The CDR3 coding sequence is TGCGCCAGCAGCCAAGACCCCCCCCGAGGTCTCACTAACTATGGCTACACCTTC. Its protein product is CASSQDPPRGLTNYGYTF.